One sample yielded the 22 T cell receptor beta chains listed below, sequenced in a study of blood T cells in healthy people across ages. A sample-barcoded 5' primer and a J-beta primer mix were used in a second PCR of about 7 to 11 cycles. One entry per CDR3 protein results from TCRdb running MiXCR on the 5' RACE reads. Of 850,000 to 950,000 distinct CDR3 sequences in the sample, more than 25% are singletons; the top ten hold around 15%. Sequenced: blood. These receptors all come from a woman of 80 years or more in good health.

Ten or more counts support this clonotype. The chain carries TRBV18 and TRBJ2-1, with D possibly being TRBD2 (5 bases). CDR1 is KGHSH and CDR2 is LQKENI in the germline V gene. This CDR3 has 14 amino acids. The ends were cut back, 4 bases at V and 5 bases at J, with 12 bases in the middle. The chain's CDR3 is CASSLSSNDNEQFF. The CDR3 DNA reads as TGTGCCAGCTCACTATCTAGCAATGACAATGAGCAGTTCTTC. The full variable domain, its missing parts supplied by reference TRBV18 and TRBJ2-1, is NAGVMQNPRHLVRRRGQEARLRCSPMKGHSHVYWYRQLPEEGLKFMVYLQKENIIDESGMPKERFSAEFPKEGPSILRIQQVVRGDSAAYFCASSLSSNDNEQFFGPGTRLTVL.

The J gene is TRBJ1-4, the V gene TRBV6-1, with D hard to call. Trimming took off 5 bases at V and 0 bases at J, with 10 bases between the two ends. Germline lookup yields CDR1 MNHNS and CDR2 SASEGT. The CDR3 covers 15 residues. For the CDR3, the DNA is TGTGCCAGCAGTACCGACCGGGCAACTAATGAAAAACTGTTTTTT. Its translation: CASSTDRATNEKLFF.

This chain uses TRBV4-1 with TRBJ1-2; 7 bases map to TRBD1. V was clipped by 5 bases and J by 6 bases; unmatched bases: 12. The CDR3 is made up of 15 amino acids. CDR1 and CDR2 (germline): MGHRA, YSYEKL. The CDR3 DNA follows: TGCGCCAGCAGCTATACGAGGGGACAGACACATGGCTACACCTTC. Its protein product is CASSYTRGQTHGYTF.

The chain carries TRBV6-2 or TRBV6-3 and TRBJ1-5; D is unclear. The CDR3 consists of 12 residues. V lost 8 bases to trimming and J lost 5 bases, with 10 bases between them. Germline-derived CDR1 and CDR2 are MNHEY and SVGEGT. The CDR3 sequence: CASSPADQPQHF. The CDR3 DNA is TGTGCCAGCTCGCCAGCCGATCAGCCCCAGCATTTT.

On this clonotype: Just one base apart from a much larger clone, this may be a read error. The chain employs TRBV20-1 and TRBJ1-2; TRBD1 matches 8 bases. The length of the CDR3 is 15 residues. Trimming took 0 bases from V and 4 from J; bases not matched to a gene: 7. The germline gives CDR1 DFQATT, CDR2 SNEGSKA (reference sequence). CDR3 sequence reads: CSARDRQGATYGYTF. The DNA for the CDR3 is TGCAGTGCTAGAGATAGGCAGGGGGCGACCTATGGCTACACCTTC.

The rearrangement joins TRBV3-1 to TRBJ2-4; the D call may be TRBD1 or TRBD2 (5 bases each). Germline CDR1 is LGHDT and CDR2 is YNNKEL (reference sequence). V dropped 8 bases and J dropped 5 bases, with 25 bases sitting between them. This CDR3 spans 17 amino acids. This chain's CDR3 is CASGEASLLGVENIQYF. DNA for the CDR3: TGTGCCAGCGGTGAGGCTAGCTTACTGGGGGTGGAAAACATTCAGTACTTC.

Ten or more counts support this clonotype. This chain connects TRBV7-8 to TRBJ2-1; the D gene is possibly TRBD2 (6 bases). The CDR3 has 11 residues. CDR1 and CDR2 (germline): SGHVS, FQNEAQ. The V end lost 3 bases, the J end lost 10 bases, and 7 bases lay between the germline ends. In DNA, the CDR3 is TGTGCCAGCAGCTTCGGACTAGAGCAGTTCTTC. Its protein is CASSFGLEQFF.

With regard to this clonotype: This may be a read error, as it is one base from a much larger clone. The chain uses TRBV29-1 and TRBJ1-1, with 9 bases matching TRBD1. Germline loops: CDR1 SQVTM, CDR2 ANQGSEA. The CDR3 contains 15 residues. CDR3 protein: CCVQQPGQGWTEAFF. The CDR3 DNA follows: TGCTGCGTCCAACAACCCGGACAGGGGTGGACTGAAGCTTTCTTT. The variable domain in full, with the rest retrieved from reference TRBV29-1 and TRBJ1-1, is SAVISQKPSRDICQRGTSLTIQCQVDSQVTMMFWYRQQPGQSLTLIATANQGSEATYESGFVIDKFPISRPNLTFSTLTVSNMSPEDSSIYLCCVQQPGQGWTEAFFGQGTRLTVV.

This clonotype was recorded at least ten times. J is TRBJ1-2 and V is TRBV6-5; D possibly corresponds to TRBD1 (5 bases). Germline V CDR1 and CDR2: MNHEY, SVGAGI. The CDR3 has 13 amino acids. V was pared by 2 bases and J by 4 bases, with 8 bases between. The CDR3 loop is CASSYDGGYGYTF. The CDR3 DNA sequence: TGTGCCAGCAGTTACGACGGGGGCTATGGCTACACCTTC.

This clonotype has a handful of counts. J is TRBJ2-1 and V is TRBV5-1, with D tentatively TRBD1 (5 bases). The V and J ends lost 4 bases and 2 bases respectively, with 10 bases between them. Germline CDR1 and CDR2: SGHRS and YFSETQ. This CDR3 is built from 14 residues. In DNA form, the CDR3 reads TGCGCCAGCAGCACTTACAGGACCTACAATGAGCAGTTCTTC. Translating it yields CASSTYRTYNEQFF.

The CDR3 protein is CASSHDRGGRVTQYF. CDR3 DNA sequence: TGTGCCAGCAGCCACGACAGGGGCGGTAGGGTGACCCAGTACTTC. The chain links TRBV7-2 to TRBJ2-5; 8 positions agree with TRBD1. Unmatched junction bases numbered 12, after V lost 5 bases and J lost 7 bases. Per germline, CDR1 SGHTA and CDR2 FQGNSA. The CDR3 covers 15 residues.

Notes on this clonotype: The germline gene is not matched at one end of the junction; a read error may be the cause. The chain's CDR3 is CSANPPGGTDTRYF. The CDR3, as DNA: TGCAGTGCCAACCCCCCGGGGGGCACAGATACGCGGTATTTT. This rearrangement joins TRBV20-1 to TRBJ2-3; a weak D match, TRBD2 (7 bases). The CDR3 runs 14 residues. Germline assignment: CDR1 DFQATT and CDR2 SNEGSKA (reference sequence).

As for this clonotype: A junction boundary mismatches the germline segment, possibly from a read error. J is TRBJ2-3 and V is TRBV7-3; perhaps TRBD1 as D (6 bases). Germline-derived CDR1 and CDR2 are SGHTA and FQGTGA. CDR3 length: 16 residues. This CDR3 reads CAGSHEGTYSTDTQYF. CDR3 sequence (DNA): TGTGCCGGCAGCCACGAGGGGACATATAGCACAGATACGCAGTATTTT.

This clonotype was detected many times. V gene TRBV12-3 or TRBV12-4 combines with J gene TRBJ1-1, with TRBD1 identical over 7 bases. V dropped 5 bases and J dropped 6; count of bases not matched to a gene: 15. The CDR3 totals 16 residues. DNA of the CDR3: TGTGCCAGCAGTCCAGGGACAGCCAACAGGAGGCCTGAAGCTTTCTTT. Residues: CASSPGTANRRPEAFF.

This clonotype has a handful of counts. With a much larger clone just one base away, this may be a read error. The CDR3 here is CASSYSGRGETQFF. The CDR3, as DNA: TGTGCCAGCAGTTACTCCGGCAGGGGAGAGACCCAGTTCTTC. The chain links TRBV6-2 or TRBV6-3 to TRBJ2-1; D is possibly TRBD1 (6 bases). Germline lookup yields CDR1 MNHEY and CDR2 SVGEGT. The V gene lost 0 bases and the J gene lost 13 bases, with 16 bases spanning the gap. CDR3 size: 14 residues.

This clonotype turned up a few times. The V call is TRBV2, the J call TRBJ1-1; unclear D gene. This CDR3 has 15 amino acids. Deletions cut 3 bases from V and 1 base from J, with 12 bases between. Germline V gene data show CDR1 as SNHLY and CDR2 as FYNNEI. For the CDR3, the DNA is TGTGCCAGCAGTGAGGAAAGGCACCCGAACACTGAAGCTTTCTTT. The encoded protein is CASSEERHPNTEAFF.

This clonotype appeared a single time. This sequence joins TRBV7-3 and TRBJ2-3; 8 nucleotides align to TRBD1. The CDR3 extends over 15 amino acids. J was trimmed by 4 bases and V by 5 bases; bases with no gene match: 8. Germline V lookup: CDR1 SGHTA, CDR2 FQGTGA. The CDR3 DNA is TGTGCCAGCAGCCCACAGGGGGTAAAGGCAGATACGCAGTATTTT. Protein: CASSPQGVKADTQYF.

This clonotype was observed at least ten times. This chain joins TRBV20-1 and TRBJ2-5; 9 nucleotides match TRBD1. V was clipped by 1 base and J by 7 bases; unmatched bases: 7. The CDR3 spans 14 residues. Germline lookup yields CDR1 DFQATT and CDR2 SNEGSKA (reference sequence). As DNA, the CDR3 is TGCAGTGCTAGAGCTTGGACAGGGGAGGGGACCCAGTACTTC. Translating it yields CSARAWTGEGTQYF.

The J gene is TRBJ2-1, the V gene TRBV30; D might be TRBD1 (5 bases). V dropped 0 bases and J dropped 9 bases, with 9 bases sitting between them. The CDR3 is 12 amino acids. The germline V gene encodes CDR1 GTSNPN and CDR2 SVGIG (reference sequence). Here the CDR3 DNA reads TGTGCCTGGAGTGTTGGAAGGGGTGAGCAGTTCTTC. Translation gives CAWSVGRGEQFF.

In regard to this clonotype: A much larger clone is a single base away; this may be a read error. This rearrangement joins TRBV11-2 to TRBJ2-1; tentative D call: TRBD2 (7 bases). The DNA end is a closer match to TRBJ2-7, so the J assignment may be wrong. The CDR3 totals 16 residues. Germline V CDR1 and CDR2: SGHAT, FQNNGV. The CDR3, as DNA: TGTGCCAGCAGCTTCCGTGGCGGGGGCGCCTACAATGAGCAGTACTTC. As protein: CASSFRGGGAYNEQYF.

The chain links TRBV18 to TRBJ2-7, with D perhaps matching TRBD1 or TRBD2 (5 bases each). The germline CDR1 and CDR2 sequences are KGHSH and LQKENI. V shed 4 bases and J shed 2 bases, with 15 bases lying between them. This CDR3 contains 15 residues. In DNA, the CDR3 is TGTGCCAGCTCACTACCCGGGACCGTCCCCTACGAGCAGTACTTC. Translating gives CASSLPGTVPYEQYF.

About this clonotype: A much larger clone sits a single nucleotide away, making a read error possible. The rearrangement uses TRBV30 and TRBJ2-7; D gene unclear. The germline gives CDR1 GTSNPN, CDR2 SVGIG (reference sequence). This CDR3 contains 13 residues. As DNA, the CDR3 is TGTGCCAGGAGTGTCCGACAAGGCTACGAGCAGTACTTC. It yields the protein CARSVRQGYEQYF. The entire variable domain, with the rest obtained from reference TRBV30 and TRBJ2-7, is as follows: SQTIHQWPATLVQPVGSPLSLECTVEGTSNPNLYWYRQAAGRGLQLLFYSVGIGQISSEVPQNLSASRPQDRQFILSSKKLLLSDSGFYLCARSVRQGYEQYFGPGTRLTVT.